A single sample gave rise to the 17 T cell receptor beta chains below, sequenced in a study of blood T cell repertoires in COVID-19 (dated by TCRdb to about 2020). The library came from the immunoSEQ multiplex PCR assay. TCRdb's version of the immuneACCESS table is confined to in-frame rearrangements and falls short of the full clone set. An unresolved V gene accounts for under half of the shortfall where checked; the remainder is of unknown origin. This sample has some 390,000 clones in its table, and under 90% of those were observed once. About 1.8% of the sample is in the top ten clones. Input material: PBMCs or T cells enriched from blood (not recorded which). The source of these receptors is a woman in her twenties or thirties who had recovered from COVID-19.

V usage is TRBV30 and J usage is TRBJ2-5; a possible D gene is TRBD2 (6 bases). CDR3 length: 13 amino acids. CDR1 and CDR2 (germline): GTSNPN, SVGIG (reference sequence). V lost 1 base and J lost 6, with 12 bases in between. This CDR3 reads CAWSGGDVQTQYF. In DNA form, the CDR3 reads TGTGCCTGGAGTGGGGGGGACGTGCAGACCCAGTACTTC.

This clone was recorded only once. The rearrangement uses TRBV11-3 and TRBJ2-2, with D possibly matching TRBD2 (6 bases). CDR3 length: 14 amino acids. CDR1 and CDR2 (germline): SGHNT, YENEEA. Trimming left V 0 bases short and J 7 bases short, with 9 bases between. The DNA of the CDR3 is TGTGCCAGCAGCTTAGACGGGGGATACGGGGAGCTGTTTTTT. It specifies CASSLDGGYGELFF.

The chain links TRBV30 to TRBJ1-2; D is unresolved. Trimming removed 0 bases from V and 3 bases from J, with 8 bases in between. The CDR3 covers 13 residues. Germline CDR1 GTSNPN, CDR2 SVGIG (reference sequence). The CDR3 sequence is CAWSVYSDYGYTF. The CDR3 coding sequence is TGTGCCTGGAGTGTATATTCGGACTATGGCTACACCTTC.

The rearrangement uses TRBV5-1 and TRBJ2-2, with 8 nucleotides matching TRBD2. The J segment lost 5 bases and the V segment lost 0 bases, leaving 6 bases of the junction unmatched. The CDR3 spans 16 residues. Germline CDR1 is SGHRS and CDR2 is YFSETQ. CDR3 region: CASSLEPGGPTGELFF. CDR3 sequence (DNA): TGCGCCAGCAGCTTGGAGCCGGGAGGGCCGACCGGGGAGCTGTTTTTT.

This chain uses TRBV6-1 with TRBJ1-1; D not resolved. The CDR3 loop spans 14 amino acids. V lost 2 bases and J 1 base, leaving 8 bases between the germline ends. Germline values: CDR1 MNHNS, CDR2 SASEGT. CDR3 protein: CASSERGPNTEAFF. The CDR3 region has the DNA TGTGCCAGCAGTGAACGAGGGCCGAACACTGAAGCTTTCTTT.

The rearrangement links TRBV18 to TRBJ1-1; no clear D. CDR3 length: 15 residues. The germline V gene encodes CDR1 KGHSH and CDR2 LQKENI. V was clipped by 3 bases and J by 3 bases, with 14 bases between them. The CDR3 is CASSPAFGGDTEAFF. Written as DNA, the CDR3 is TGTGCCAGCTCACCGGCTTTTGGCGGGGACACTGAAGCTTTCTTT.

The V and J genes are TRBV28 and TRBJ2-1; 7 bases line up with TRBD2. The CDR3 is made up of 11 amino acids. The ends lost 5 bases at V and 13 bases at J; junction bases unmatched: 5. CDR1 and CDR2 (germline): MDHEN, SYDVKM. CDR3 bases: TGTGCCAGCAGTACCGGGACTACCCAGTTCTTC. It encodes CASSTGTTQFF. The variable domain in full, with the rest retrieved from reference TRBV28 and TRBJ2-1, is DVKVTQSSRYLVKRTGEKVFLECVQDMDHENMFWYRQDPGLGLRLIYFSYDVKMKEKGDIPEGYSVSREKKERFSLILESASTNQTSMYLCASSTGTTQFFGPGTRLTVL.

The chain has TRBV30 and TRBJ1-2; 9 bases are a match to TRBD1. CDR1 is GTSNPN, CDR2 SVGIG, per germline (reference sequence). V lost 6 bases to trimming and J lost 4 bases; unmatched junction nucleotides: 6. The CDR3 covers 13 residues. CDR3 nucleotides: TGTGCCTGTACAGGGGGCTATGGCTATGGCTACACCTTC. It is translated as CACTGGYGYGYTF.

V and J are TRBV24-1 and TRBJ1-3; 7 bases are shared with TRBD1. The germline V gene has CDR1 KGHDR and CDR2 SFDVKD. This CDR3 contains 14 residues. The V and J ends lost 3 bases and 2 bases, in that order; junction bases with no gene match: 0. The CDR3 DNA is TGTGCCACCAGTGATCAGGGGGCTGGAAACACCATATATTTT. This translates into CATSDQGAGNTIYF.

The genes are TRBV10-1 and TRBJ1-1, with D uncertain. Trimming removed 8 bases at V and 8 bases at J, with 12 bases between. Germline loops: CDR1 WNHNN, CDR2 SYGVQD (reference sequence). The CDR3 runs 11 residues. CDR3 DNA: TGCGCCAGCCCGGGAACGGGGGAAGCTTTCTTT. It encodes CASPGTGEAFF.

The count of this clone is one. The chain combines TRBV5-1 with TRBJ2-2, with D possibly TRBD1 on 5 matching bases. Trimming took 1 base from V and 6 from J, leaving 13 bases between them. This CDR3 is 15 amino acids long. Germline values: CDR1 SGHRS, CDR2 YFSETQ. The CDR3 loop is CASSLSPGSAGELFF. The CDR3 DNA follows: TGCGCCAGCAGCTTGTCCCCAGGGTCGGCCGGGGAGCTGTTTTTT. Full variable domain (rest looked up from reference TRBV5-1 and TRBJ2-2): KAGVTQTPRYLIKTRGQQVTLSCSPISGHRSVSWYQQTPGQGLQFLFEYFSETQRNKGNFPGRFSGRQFSNSRSEMNVSTLELGDSALYLCASSLSPGSAGELFFGEGSRLTVL.

This chain connects TRBV19 to TRBJ1-1, with 8 nucleotides matching TRBD1. The CDR3 is made up of 16 amino acids. Germline CDR1 reads LNHDA; CDR2 reads SQIVND (reference sequence). The V and J ends lost 8 bases and 5 bases, in that order; junction bases with no gene match: 16. The CDR3 DNA is TGTGCCAGTTTCAGTAGACAGGGGACAGGAGGAACTGAAGCTTTCTTT. It specifies CASFSRQGTGGTEAFF. Full variable domain (missing parts from reference TRBV19 and TRBJ1-1): DGGITQSPKYLFRKEGQNVTLSCEQNLNHDAMYWYRQDPGQGLRLIYYSQIVNDFQKGDIAEGYSVSREKKESFPLTVTSAQKNPTAFYLCASFSRQGTGGTEAFFGQGTRLTVV.

This clone was observed a few times. The chain is built from TRBV20-1 and TRBJ2-7, with 9 bases lining up with TRBD2. This CDR3 is 13 amino acids long. Losses at the gene ends were 3 bases for V and 4 bases for J; bases not matched to a gene: 4. The germline CDR1 and CDR2 sequences are DFQATT and SNEGSKA (reference sequence). CDR3 nucleotide sequence: TGCAGTGCTAGTAGCGGGAGTGGTTACGAGCAGTACTTC. As protein: CSASSGSGYEQYF.

The chain joins TRBV4-1 to TRBJ2-3; 8 positions agree with TRBD2. Germline CDR1 is MGHRA and CDR2 is YSYEKL. V was clipped by 0 bases and J by 6 bases; unmatched bases: 5. The CDR3 totals 15 residues. CDR3 residues: CASSQEDGRGDTQYF. In nucleotides, the CDR3 is TGCGCCAGCAGCCAAGAGGACGGGAGGGGGGATACGCAGTATTTT.

The chain couples TRBV24-1 to TRBJ2-5, with a possible D match to TRBD1 (6 bases). This CDR3 comprises 16 residues. Germline CDR1 reads KGHDR; CDR2 reads SFDVKD. Trimming cost V 9 bases and J 1 base, with 20 bases left between them. This chain's CDR3 is CATGPTGTGPQETQYF. Written as DNA, the CDR3 is TGTGCCACCGGACCAACGGGAACAGGGCCCCAAGAGACCCAGTACTTC.

The J gene is TRBJ1-2, the V gene TRBV7-9; no firm D call. This CDR3 is 15 amino acids long. The germline V gene has CDR1 SEHNR and CDR2 FQNEAQ (reference sequence). V dropped 5 bases and J dropped 4 bases, with 17 bases sitting between them. The CDR3 DNA reads as TGTGCCAGCAGCCAATCTAATGCAGGTATCTATGGCTACACCTTC. Translating gives CASSQSNAGIYGYTF.

The chain joins TRBV10-3 to TRBJ1-3; 8 nucleotides agree with TRBD1. J lost 0 bases, V lost 5 bases, and 3 bases had no gene match. The CDR3 extends over 15 amino acids. The germline V gene encodes CDR1 ENHRY and CDR2 SYGVKD. The CDR3 DNA follows: TGTGCCATCAGTTTACAGGGGGGCTCTGGAAACACCATATATTTT. Translation: CAISLQGGSGNTIYF.